Included here is one TCR beta chain sequence, with context. Its target is not known. This record belongs to a study of multiple sclerosis patients with progressive multifocal leukoencephalopathy. Per germline, CDR1 MGHDK and CDR2 SYGVNS. This CDR3 spans 13 amino acids. V lost 8 bases and J 0 bases, leaving 11 bases between the germline ends. Broader study findings: Before and during natalizumab, the clones expanded at PML already existed. Most PML patients had lower entropy, suggesting less diverse TRB repertoires.

The data were produced by immunoSEQ multiplex PCR, yet TCRdb's version contains in-frame clones alone and is incomplete. The sample has 29,000 or so clones, approximately 89% seen once. Time point described: roughly 6 months of natalizumab therapy. Prior interferon beta treatment was universal, and the PML patients were all female. T1 and T2 blood were collected at 6 and 12 months of natalizumab. The chain recombines TRBV25-1 with TRBJ2-7; a weak D match, TRBD1 (5 bases). Source: PBMCs, taken from a patient treated with natalizumab. The receptor's source is a human donor with multiple sclerosis. The CDR3 reads CASGAHYSYEQYF. The CDR3, as DNA: TGTGCCAGCGGGGCACATTACTCCTACGAGCAGTACTTC.